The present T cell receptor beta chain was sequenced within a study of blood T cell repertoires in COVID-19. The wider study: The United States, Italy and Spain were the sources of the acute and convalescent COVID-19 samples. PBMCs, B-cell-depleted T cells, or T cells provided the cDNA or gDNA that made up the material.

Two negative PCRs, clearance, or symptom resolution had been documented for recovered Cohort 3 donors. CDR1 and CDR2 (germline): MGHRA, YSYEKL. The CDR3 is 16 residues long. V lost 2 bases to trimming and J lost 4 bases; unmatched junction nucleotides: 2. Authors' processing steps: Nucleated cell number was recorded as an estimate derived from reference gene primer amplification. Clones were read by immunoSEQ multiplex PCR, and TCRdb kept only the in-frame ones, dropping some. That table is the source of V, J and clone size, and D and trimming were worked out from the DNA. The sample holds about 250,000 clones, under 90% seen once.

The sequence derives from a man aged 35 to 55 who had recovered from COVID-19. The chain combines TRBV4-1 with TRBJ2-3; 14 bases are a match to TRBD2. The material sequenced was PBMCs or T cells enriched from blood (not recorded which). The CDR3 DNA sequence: TGCGCCAGCAGCCAAACGGGACTAGCGGGAGCAGATACGCAGTATTTT. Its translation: CASSQTGLAGADTQYF.